This T cell receptor (beta chain) was sequenced for a study of blood T cell repertoires in COVID-19. Study information: Acute and convalescent COVID-19 specimens originated in the United States, Italy and Spain.

CDR3 length: 16 amino acids. The germline gives CDR1 MNHEY, CDR2 SVGAGI. V lost 4 bases to trimming and J lost 1 base; unmatched junction nucleotides: 8. Original analysis: Cell counts per sample came from amplifying reference gene primers. Some clones are missing from TCRdb's copy, which holds only in-frame ones; the method was immunoSEQ multiplex PCR. For V, J and clone size, that table is used; D and trimming come from the DNA. Among tens of thousands of clones, about 82% were seen once, and the ten largest hold roughly 18%. Sequencing was carried out using peripheral blood. This sequence was found in a woman aged 60-75 years with acute or convalescent COVID-19. The V gene is TRBV6-5, the J gene TRBJ2-3; the match to TRBD1 covers 7 bases. CDR3 nucleotide sequence: TGTGCCAGCAGTTCCAGACAGGGTCTCGGCACAGATACGCAGTATTTT. Protein: CASSSRQGLGTDTQYF.